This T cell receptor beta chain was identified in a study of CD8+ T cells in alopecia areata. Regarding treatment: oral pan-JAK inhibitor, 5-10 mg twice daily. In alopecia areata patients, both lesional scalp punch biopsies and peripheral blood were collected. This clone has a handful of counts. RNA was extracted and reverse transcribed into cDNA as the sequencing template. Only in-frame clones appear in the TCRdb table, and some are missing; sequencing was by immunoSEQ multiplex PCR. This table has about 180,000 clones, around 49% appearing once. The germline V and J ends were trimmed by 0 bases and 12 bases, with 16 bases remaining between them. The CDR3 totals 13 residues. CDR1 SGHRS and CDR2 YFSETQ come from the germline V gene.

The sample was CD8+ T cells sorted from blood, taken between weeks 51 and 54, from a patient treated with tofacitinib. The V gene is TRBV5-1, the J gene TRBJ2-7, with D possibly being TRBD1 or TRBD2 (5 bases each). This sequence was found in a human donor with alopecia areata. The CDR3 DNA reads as TGCGCCAGCAGCTTGGCCAGGGACGGGTTTGTGTACTTC. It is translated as CASSLARDGFVYF.